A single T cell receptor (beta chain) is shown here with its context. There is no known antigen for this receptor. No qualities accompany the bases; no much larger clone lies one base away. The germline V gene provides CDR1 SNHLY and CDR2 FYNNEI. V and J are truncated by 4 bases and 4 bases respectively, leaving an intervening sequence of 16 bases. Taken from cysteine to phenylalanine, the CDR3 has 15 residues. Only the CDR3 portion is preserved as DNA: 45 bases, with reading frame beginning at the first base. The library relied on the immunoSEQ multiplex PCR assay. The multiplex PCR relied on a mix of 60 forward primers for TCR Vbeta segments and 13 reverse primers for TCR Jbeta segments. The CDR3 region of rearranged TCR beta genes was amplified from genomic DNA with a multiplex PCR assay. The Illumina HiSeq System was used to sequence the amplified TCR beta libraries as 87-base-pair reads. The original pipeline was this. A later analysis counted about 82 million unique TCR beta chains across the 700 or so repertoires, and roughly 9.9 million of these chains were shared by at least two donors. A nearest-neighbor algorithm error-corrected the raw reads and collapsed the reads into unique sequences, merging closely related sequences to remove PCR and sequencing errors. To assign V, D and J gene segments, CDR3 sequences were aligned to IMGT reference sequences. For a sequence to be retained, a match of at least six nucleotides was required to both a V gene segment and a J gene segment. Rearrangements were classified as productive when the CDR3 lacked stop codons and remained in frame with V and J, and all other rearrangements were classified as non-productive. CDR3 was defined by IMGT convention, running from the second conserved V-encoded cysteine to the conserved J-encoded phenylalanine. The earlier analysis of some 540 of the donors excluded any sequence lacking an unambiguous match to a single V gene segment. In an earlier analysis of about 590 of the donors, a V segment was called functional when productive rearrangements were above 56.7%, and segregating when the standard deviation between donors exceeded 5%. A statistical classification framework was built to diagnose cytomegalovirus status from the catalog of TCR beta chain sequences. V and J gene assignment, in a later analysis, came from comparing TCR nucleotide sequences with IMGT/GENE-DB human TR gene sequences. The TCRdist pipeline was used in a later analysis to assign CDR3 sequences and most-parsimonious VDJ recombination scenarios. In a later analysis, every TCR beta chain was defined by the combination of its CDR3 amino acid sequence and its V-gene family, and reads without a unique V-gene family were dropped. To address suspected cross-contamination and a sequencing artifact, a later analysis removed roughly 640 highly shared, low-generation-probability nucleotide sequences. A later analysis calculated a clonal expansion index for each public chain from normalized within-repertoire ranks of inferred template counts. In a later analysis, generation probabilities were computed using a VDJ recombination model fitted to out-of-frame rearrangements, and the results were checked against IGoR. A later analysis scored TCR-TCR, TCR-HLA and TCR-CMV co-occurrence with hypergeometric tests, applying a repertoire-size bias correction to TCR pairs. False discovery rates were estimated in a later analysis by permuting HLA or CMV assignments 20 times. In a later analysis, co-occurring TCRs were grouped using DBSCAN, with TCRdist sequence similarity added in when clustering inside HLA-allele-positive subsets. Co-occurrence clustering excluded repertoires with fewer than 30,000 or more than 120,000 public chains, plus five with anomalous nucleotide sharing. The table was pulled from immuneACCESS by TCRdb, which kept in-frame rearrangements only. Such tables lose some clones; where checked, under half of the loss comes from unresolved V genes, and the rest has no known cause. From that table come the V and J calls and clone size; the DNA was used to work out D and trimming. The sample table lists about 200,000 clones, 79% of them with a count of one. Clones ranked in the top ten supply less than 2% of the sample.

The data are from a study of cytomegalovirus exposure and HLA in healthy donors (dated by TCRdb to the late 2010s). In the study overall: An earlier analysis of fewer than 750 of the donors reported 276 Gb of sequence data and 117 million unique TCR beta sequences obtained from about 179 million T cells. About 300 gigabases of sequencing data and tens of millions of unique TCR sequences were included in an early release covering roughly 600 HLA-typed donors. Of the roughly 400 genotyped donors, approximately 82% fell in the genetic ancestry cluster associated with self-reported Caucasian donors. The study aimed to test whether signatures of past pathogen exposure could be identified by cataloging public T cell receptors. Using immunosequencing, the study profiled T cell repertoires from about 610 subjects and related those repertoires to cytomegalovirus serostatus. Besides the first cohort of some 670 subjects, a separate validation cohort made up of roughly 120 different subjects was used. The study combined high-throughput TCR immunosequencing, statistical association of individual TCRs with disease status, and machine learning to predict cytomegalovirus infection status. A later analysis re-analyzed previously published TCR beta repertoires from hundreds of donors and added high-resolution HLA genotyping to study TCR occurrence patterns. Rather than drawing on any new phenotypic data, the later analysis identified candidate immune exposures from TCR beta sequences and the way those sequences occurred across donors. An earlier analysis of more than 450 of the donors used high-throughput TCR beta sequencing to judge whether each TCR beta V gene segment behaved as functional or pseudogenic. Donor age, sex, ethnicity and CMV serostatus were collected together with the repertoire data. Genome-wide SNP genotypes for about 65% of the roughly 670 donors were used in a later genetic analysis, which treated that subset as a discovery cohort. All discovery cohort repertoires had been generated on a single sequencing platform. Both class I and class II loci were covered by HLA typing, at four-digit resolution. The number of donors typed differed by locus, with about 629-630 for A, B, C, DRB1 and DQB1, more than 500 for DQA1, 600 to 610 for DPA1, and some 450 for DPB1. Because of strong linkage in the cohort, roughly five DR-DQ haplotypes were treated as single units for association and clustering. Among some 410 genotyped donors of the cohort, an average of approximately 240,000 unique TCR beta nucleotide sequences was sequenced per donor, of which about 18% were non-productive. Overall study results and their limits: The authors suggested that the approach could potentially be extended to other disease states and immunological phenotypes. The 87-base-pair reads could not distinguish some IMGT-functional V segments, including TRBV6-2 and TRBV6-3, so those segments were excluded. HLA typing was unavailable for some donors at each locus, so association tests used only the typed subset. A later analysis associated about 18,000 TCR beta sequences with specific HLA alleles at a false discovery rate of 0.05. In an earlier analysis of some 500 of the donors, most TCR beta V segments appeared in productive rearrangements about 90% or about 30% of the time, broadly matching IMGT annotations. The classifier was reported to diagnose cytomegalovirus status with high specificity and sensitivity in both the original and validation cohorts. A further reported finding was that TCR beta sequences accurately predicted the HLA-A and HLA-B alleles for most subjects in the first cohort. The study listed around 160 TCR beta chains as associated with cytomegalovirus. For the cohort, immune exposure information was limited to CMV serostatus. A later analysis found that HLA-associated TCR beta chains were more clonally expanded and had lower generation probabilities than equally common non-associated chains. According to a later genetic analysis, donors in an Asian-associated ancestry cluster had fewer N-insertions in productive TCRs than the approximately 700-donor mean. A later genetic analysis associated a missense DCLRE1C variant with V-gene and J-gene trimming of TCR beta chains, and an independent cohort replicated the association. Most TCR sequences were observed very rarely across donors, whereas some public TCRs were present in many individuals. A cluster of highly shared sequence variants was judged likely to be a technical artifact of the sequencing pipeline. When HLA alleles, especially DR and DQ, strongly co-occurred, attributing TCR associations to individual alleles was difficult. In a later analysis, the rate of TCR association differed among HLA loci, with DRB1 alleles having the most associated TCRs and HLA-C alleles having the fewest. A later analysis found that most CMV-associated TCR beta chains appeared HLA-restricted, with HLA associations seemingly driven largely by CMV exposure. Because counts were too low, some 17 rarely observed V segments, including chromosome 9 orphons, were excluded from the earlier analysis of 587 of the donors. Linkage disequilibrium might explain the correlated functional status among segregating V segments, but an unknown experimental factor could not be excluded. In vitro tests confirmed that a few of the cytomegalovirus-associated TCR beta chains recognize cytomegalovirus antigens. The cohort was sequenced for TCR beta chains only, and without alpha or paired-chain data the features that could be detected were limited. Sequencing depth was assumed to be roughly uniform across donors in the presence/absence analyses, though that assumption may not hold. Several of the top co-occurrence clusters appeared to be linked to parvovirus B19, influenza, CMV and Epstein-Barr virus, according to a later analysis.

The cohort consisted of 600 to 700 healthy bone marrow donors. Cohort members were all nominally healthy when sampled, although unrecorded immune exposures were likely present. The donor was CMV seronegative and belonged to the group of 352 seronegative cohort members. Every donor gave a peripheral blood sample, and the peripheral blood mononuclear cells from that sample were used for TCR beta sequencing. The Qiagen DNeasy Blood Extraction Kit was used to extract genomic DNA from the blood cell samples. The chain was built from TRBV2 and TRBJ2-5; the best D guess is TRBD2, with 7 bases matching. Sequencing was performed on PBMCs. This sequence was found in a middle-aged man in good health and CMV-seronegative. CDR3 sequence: CASSVRRGHGETQYF. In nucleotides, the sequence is TGTGCCAGCAGTGTGCGGCGGGGGCATGGAGAGACCCAGTACTTC.